One sample yielded the 20 T cell receptor beta chains listed below, sequenced in a study of early T cells in non-severe SARS-CoV-2 infection. TCRdb used MiXCR to reprocess the 5' RACE reads, holding one entry per CDR3 protein. The sample comprises about 28,000 distinct CDR3 sequences, 3.5% to 5.5% of which are singletons, and 5.5% to 6% rests with the top ten. The sample here was whole blood, taken at baseline. The receptor source for this set is an adult who was a healthcare worker with PCR-confirmed SARS-CoV-2 infection or an uninfected control (not recorded which).

In this sample, this clonotype turned up many times. The chain has TRBV7-9 and TRBJ2-7; no firm D call. This CDR3 has 13 amino acids. Germline CDR1 reads SEHNR; CDR2 reads FQNEAQ (reference sequence). The V and J ends lost 2 bases and 4 bases respectively, with 9 bases between them. The CDR3 bases are TGTGCCAGCAGCTTAAGGAATAAATACGAGCAGTACTTC. Translating it yields CASSLRNKYEQYF.

This clonotype was seen ten or more times. The rearrangement uses TRBV5-1 and TRBJ2-3; D not certain. This CDR3 has 13 residues. Trimming took 0 bases from V and 10 from J, leaving 12 bases between them. Germline assignment: CDR1 SGHRS and CDR2 YFSETQ. CDR3 amino acids: CASSLGGSDAQYF. The CDR3 DNA reads TGCGCCAGCAGCTTGGGTGGTTCGGATGCGCAGTATTTT. The variable domain in full, with the rest retrieved from reference TRBV5-1 and TRBJ2-3, is KAGVTQTPRYLIKTRGQQVTLSCSPISGHRSVSWYQQTPGQGLQFLFEYFSETQRNKGNFPGRFSGRQFSNSRSEMNVSTLELGDSALYLCASSLGGSDAQYFGPGTRLTVL.

At least ten counts were recorded for this clonotype. The rearrangement joins TRBV20-1 to TRBJ2-1, with D hard to call. The V gene's germline CDR1 is DFQATT and CDR2 SNEGSKA (reference sequence). The CDR3 spans 14 residues. The V and J ends lost 6 bases and 0 bases respectively, with 12 bases between them. The CDR3 sequence is CSANWQNSYNEQFF. CDR3 coding DNA: TGCAGTGCCAATTGGCAAAACTCCTACAATGAGCAGTTCTTC.

There are many counts of this clonotype. The chain is built from TRBV30 and TRBJ1-2; D is unclear. V gave up 3 bases and J gave up 1 base, with 6 bases separating them. The length of the CDR3 is 12 residues. The V gene's germline CDR1 is GTSNPN and CDR2 SVGIG (reference sequence). CDR3 loop: CAWSPNNYGYTF. In nucleotides, the CDR3 is TGTGCCTGGAGCCCCAATAACTATGGCTACACCTTC.

V is TRBV28 and J is TRBJ2-4, with TRBD2 identical over 9 bases. V dropped 5 bases and J dropped 0; count of bases not matched to a gene: 14. Germline CDR1 MDHEN, CDR2 SYDVKM. The CDR3 has 19 residues. The CDR3 is CASSPPRGGGAGAKNIQYF. The CDR3 DNA follows: TGTGCCAGCAGTCCCCCGAGGGGCGGGGGGGCCGGAGCCAAAAACATTCAGTACTTC.

This clonotype was recorded at least ten times. V and J are TRBV19 and TRBJ1-5, with D uncertain. With 2 bases removed from V and 5 bases from J, the gap between germline ends came to 4 bases. The CDR3 spans 12 residues. Germline V CDR1 and CDR2: LNHDA, SQIVND (reference sequence). The CDR3 protein is CASSIYYQPQHF. CDR3 sequence (DNA): TGTGCCAGTAGTATATACTATCAGCCCCAGCATTTT.

The DNA of the CDR3 is TGTGCCAGCAGTGTGAAGGGGGCTGAAACTGAAGCTTTCTTT. Encoded protein: CASSVKGAETEAFF. This chain joins TRBV2 and TRBJ1-1; TRBD1 aligns across 7 bases. CDR1 and CDR2 (germline): SNHLY, FYNNEI. The J segment lost 5 bases and the V segment lost 4 bases, leaving 7 bases of the junction unmatched. The CDR3 is 14 amino acids.

This clonotype was seen at least ten times. This sequence joins TRBV20-1 and TRBJ1-4, with D hard to call. V was trimmed by 0 bases and J by 7 bases, leaving 12 bases between them. CDR1 and CDR2 from the germline V gene are DFQATT and SNEGSKA (reference sequence). The CDR3 consists of 14 residues. CDR3 loop: CSARDRRPGEKLFF. CDR3 sequence (DNA): TGCAGTGCTAGAGACCGGAGGCCAGGTGAAAAACTGTTTTTT.

This chain uses TRBV7-2 with TRBJ2-5, with TRBD2 identical over 8 bases. Germline CDR1 is SGHTA and CDR2 is FQGNSA. V was pared by 5 bases and J by 0 bases, with 5 bases of the junction left unmatched. This CDR3 region has 15 residues. For the CDR3, the DNA is TGTGCCAGCAGCGTTAGCGGGGCCAACCAAGAGACCCAGTACTTC. Translation: CASSVSGANQETQYF.

Concerning this clonotype: One end of the junction is discordant with germline, which a read error may explain. The chain links TRBV20-1 to TRBJ2-3; 10 positions agree with TRBD2. Germline values: CDR1 DFQATT, CDR2 SNEGSKA (reference sequence). This CDR3 spans 13 amino acids. CDR3 residues: CSPSGSGTDTQYF. The CDR3 nucleotides are TGCAGTCCTAGCGGGAGTGGCACAGATACGCAGTATTTT.

This clonotype was seen ten or more times. This chain links TRBV20-1 with TRBJ1-3, with 7 bases lining up with TRBD1. This CDR3 region has 13 residues. The germline gives CDR1 DFQATT, CDR2 SNEGSKA (reference sequence). V lost 1 base to trimming and J lost 7 bases; unmatched junction nucleotides: 4. The CDR3: CSARVPGGNTIYF. The DNA for the CDR3 is TGCAGTGCTAGAGTCCCAGGGGGGAACACCATATATTTT.

This clonotype has ten or more counts. The V and J genes are TRBV20-1 and TRBJ2-7; D might be TRBD1 (5 bases). CDR3 length: 12 amino acids. Germline CDR1 and CDR2: DFQATT and SNEGSKA (reference sequence). With 4 bases removed from V and 1 base from J, the gap between germline ends came to 8 bases. CDR3 loop: CSAKGVSYEQYF. The CDR3 nucleotides read TGCAGTGCTAAAGGGGTTTCCTACGAGCAGTACTTC.

This clonotype was counted many times. The chain links TRBV7-2 to TRBJ1-6; 11 nucleotides line up with TRBD1. Unmatched junction bases numbered 13, after V lost 5 bases and J lost 10 bases. CDR1 and CDR2 (germline): SGHTA, FQGNSA. The CDR3 length is 17 residues. The chain's CDR3 is CASSPRTGQGGNSPLHF. The CDR3 region has the DNA TGTGCCAGCAGCCCACGCACGGGACAGGGGGGTAACTCACCCCTCCACTTT.

This chain joins TRBV5-1 and TRBJ2-7, with D possibly matching TRBD2 (5 bases). CDR3 length: 16 amino acids. Trimming shortened V by 0 bases and J by 4 bases, and 17 bases separated the two germline ends. Germline-derived CDR1 and CDR2 are SGHRS and YFSETQ. The CDR3 coding sequence is TGCGCCAGCAGCTTGGACCCAACGGCTAGCTCTTACGAGCAGTACTTC. This codes for CASSLDPTASSYEQYF.

This clonotype is deemed medium-sized. This chain links TRBV10-3 with TRBJ1-1, with no clear D. The V gene lost 3 bases and the J gene lost 0 bases, with 8 bases spanning the gap. CDR1 ENHRY and CDR2 SYGVKD come from the germline V gene. The CDR3 has 14 amino acids. Written as DNA, the CDR3 is TGTGCCATCAGTGACTTACGTGTGAACACTGAAGCTTTCTTT. Residues: CAISDLRVNTEAFF.

This clonotype was seen many times. The chain employs TRBV9 and TRBJ2-7; D might be TRBD1 or TRBD2, each matching 5 bases. The CDR3 is made up of 16 amino acids. V was pared by 4 bases and J by 5 bases, with 22 bases between. Germline V gives CDR1 SGDLS, CDR2 YYNGEE. CDR3 coding DNA: TGTGCCAGCAGCCTGGCATCCGGGACCAATGGACACGAGCAGTACTTC. Translating it yields CASSLASGTNGHEQYF.

This clonotype came up many times. V is TRBV20-1 and J is TRBJ2-5, with D perhaps TRBD1 (7 bases). CDR3 length equals 13 residues. Trimming cost V 3 bases and J 9 bases, with 17 bases left between them. In germline, CDR1 is DFQATT, CDR2 SNEGSKA (reference sequence). In nucleotides, the CDR3 is TGCAGTGCTAGGGCAACAGGGGAGGCGGCCCAGTACTTC. Amino acids: CSARATGEAAQYF.

This clonotype showed up many times. The V call is TRBV2, the J call TRBJ1-5, with 8 bases aligning to TRBD1. V lost 7 bases and J lost 2; bases outside the gene matches: 1. Germline assignment: CDR1 SNHLY and CDR2 FYNNEI. CDR3 length: 13 amino acids. The CDR3 sequence: CASKGQGNQPQHF. CDR3 sequence (DNA): TGTGCCAGCAAGGGACAGGGCAATCAGCCCCAGCATTTT.

At least ten counts were recorded for this clonotype. The chain joins TRBV19 to TRBJ1-5; TRBD1 is a possible D gene (6 bases). This CDR3 contains 16 residues. Germline CDR1 is LNHDA and CDR2 is SQIVND (reference sequence). Deletions cut 6 bases from V and 3 bases from J, with 18 bases between. The CDR3 DNA follows: TGTGCCAGTAGGAATCTCCACGCAGGGGTCAATCAGCCCCAGCATTTT. Translated, it gives CASRNLHAGVNQPQHF.

The sample holds many counts of this clonotype. The chain is built from TRBV7-8 and TRBJ2-7; 10 bases map to TRBD1. This CDR3 region has 16 residues. Germline CDR1 SGHVS, CDR2 FQNEAQ. V lost 0 bases and J lost 4; bases outside the gene matches: 6. The CDR3 DNA follows: TGTGCCAGCAGCTTAGCAAGGACAGGGGGTCGGTACGAGCAGTACTTC. As protein: CASSLARTGGRYEQYF.